This TCR beta chain was recovered during a study of cytomegalovirus exposure and HLA in healthy donors. Study at large: The 120 validation repertoires and the roughly 670 first-cohort repertoires shared a platform, a later analysis reported.

Method: immunoSEQ multiplex PCR; TCRdb's copy keeps in-frame clones and lacks some. The sample records around 250,000 clones, 90% being singletons. On this clone: The antigen is unknown.

Overall study results and limits: A few CMV-associated chains proved CMV antigen-specific in vitro. Despite most TCR sequences being rare, some public TCRs occurred in many donors. Reports described diagnosis of cytomegalovirus status by the classifier as highly specific and sensitive.

The germline V gene encodes CDR1 MNHEY and CDR2 SVGAGI. Trimming pared 6 bases from V and 5 bases from J, leaving 20 bases between. CDR3 size: 15 residues. The receptor was isolated from a woman in her thirties in good health and CMV-seronegative. What was sequenced was PBMCs. The rearrangement joins TRBV6-5 to TRBJ2-7; D perhaps matches TRBD1 (6 bases). The CDR3, as DNA: TGTGCCAGCAGCGGACAGTTAGGCCCTAAACACGAGCAGTACTTC. It encodes CASSGQLGPKHEQYF.